This section outlines one TCR beta chain sequence together with its context. Its specificity is unknown. Described time point: late sampling 161 to 241 days after vaccination in a few convalescent patients. Documented treatment: roughly 11-day PBMC culture with coronavirus spike peptide pools or control peptides (ViraFEST assay). Oncomine TCR Beta short-read sequencing was applied to DNA from cultured CD4+ T cells. TCRdb fed the PCR reads into MiXCR, producing one record per CDR3 protein. The table has fewer than 25,000 distinct CDR3 sequences, approximately 38% seen once. Germline loops: CDR1 DFQATT, CDR2 SNEGSKA (reference sequence). Trimming took off 1 base at V and 5 bases at J, with 17 bases between the two ends. The CDR3 spans 15 residues. The source of the sample is a study of vaccination and CD4 T cells after COVID-19. The overall study: A few convalescent patients gave samples at day 14 post-vaccination, and they were sampled again at days 161 to 241 post-vaccination.

V gene TRBV20-1 combines with J gene TRBJ2-5, with a tentative D call TRBD1 (5 bases). The clonotype was recovered from a human donor who had recovered from COVID-19. The sequencing here drew on CD4+ T cells from blood, cultured in vitro, taken about 7 months after SARS-CoV-2 vaccination. The CDR3 region is CSARGMSGPGETQYF. In DNA form, the CDR3 reads TGCAGTGCTAGAGGAATGTCCGGGCCAGGGGAGACCCAGTACTTC.